The text below deals with one T cell receptor beta chain. The CDR3 runs to 15 residues. From germline, CDR1 is MNHEY and CDR2 SMNVEV (reference sequence). V lost 6 bases and J 6 bases, leaving 20 bases between the germline ends. This record comes from a study of blood T cell repertoires in COVID-19. Study at large: From T cells, B-cell-depleted T cells, or PBMCs came the material, which was cDNA or gDNA.

Authors' processing steps: Amplification of reference gene primers provided the estimated nucleated cell counts. The method was immunoSEQ multiplex PCR; TCRdb's version includes in-frame clones alone and lacks a portion of them. For V, J and clone size, that table is used; D and trimming come from the DNA. This table has around 75,000 clones, roughly 90% appearing once. The receptor was derived from a man in his fifties or sixties with acute or convalescent COVID-19. The chain links TRBV27 to TRBJ1-1, with D perhaps TRBD1 (5 bases). The sequencing input was peripheral blood. The CDR3 bases are TGTGCCAGCAGAACGGCTAGGGGAATGGTTCCTGAAGCTTTCTTT. Protein product: CASRTARGMVPEAFF.